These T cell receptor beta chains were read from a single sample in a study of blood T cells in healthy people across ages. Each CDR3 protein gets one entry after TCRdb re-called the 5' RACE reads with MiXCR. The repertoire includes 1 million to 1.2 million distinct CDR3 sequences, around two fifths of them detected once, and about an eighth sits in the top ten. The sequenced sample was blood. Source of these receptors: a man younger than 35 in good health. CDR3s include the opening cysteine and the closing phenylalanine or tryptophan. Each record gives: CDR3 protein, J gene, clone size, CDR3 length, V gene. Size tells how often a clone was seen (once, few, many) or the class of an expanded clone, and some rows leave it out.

CATRNGELFF,TRBJ2-2,.,10,TRBV24-1
CASSYRQGAPNEKLFF,TRBJ1-4,few,16,TRBV27
CSAALSGETYESYEQYF,TRBJ2-7,many,17,TRBV20-1
CASSLVLGQGGNEQFF,TRBJ2-1,.,16,TRBV7-9
CARSYLLRLNQPQHF,TRBJ1-5,.,15,TRBV6-2/TRBV6-3
CATSPASGGNEQFF,TRBJ2-1,.,14,TRBV24-1
CSASQLSNQPQHF,TRBJ1-5,.,13,TRBV20-1
CASSQDPGQGSYEQYF,TRBJ2-7,.,16,TRBV4-2
CASSNKAYSNQPQHF,TRBJ1-5,many,15,TRBV6-5
CASSLIFEEGAGGGELFF,TRBJ2-2,.,18,TRBV27
CASSGGEGTDTQYF,TRBJ2-3,few,14,TRBV12-3/TRBV12-4
CASSLVGGYTEAFF,TRBJ1-1,few,14,TRBV7-2
CASSQGRAYGYTF,TRBJ1-2,many,13,TRBV4-3
CASNTRQGGNQPQHF,TRBJ1-5,.,15,TRBV2
CASSLPDSGGPYEQYF,TRBJ2-7,few,16,TRBV13
CASSLSGGILYNEQFF,TRBJ2-1,few,16,TRBV7-2
CASSYSQINEQFF,TRBJ2-1,.,13,TRBV6-6
CASGLVTAIGLEGPVKQFF,TRBJ2-1,.,19,TRBV12-5
CASSSPGETGYTF,TRBJ1-2,.,13,TRBV6-2/TRBV6-3
CSARAPKENTEAFF,TRBJ1-1,.,14,TRBV20-1
CAISETGTEKNIQYF,TRBJ2-4,.,15,TRBV10-3
CASSLGLGSQANYGYTF,TRBJ1-2,.,17,TRBV7-8
CATSTGQQPQHF,TRBJ1-5,.,12,TRBV28
CSVGKQGRTREKLFF,TRBJ1-4,.,15,TRBV29-1
CSVAPRLKKETQYF,TRBJ2-5,many,14,TRBV29-1
CASSKGTLPLLTEYGYTF,TRBJ1-2,many,18,TRBV28
CASSQDWQGSNTEAFF,TRBJ1-1,.,16,TRBV3-1
CASSFRSGGTDTQYF,TRBJ2-3,.,15,TRBV27